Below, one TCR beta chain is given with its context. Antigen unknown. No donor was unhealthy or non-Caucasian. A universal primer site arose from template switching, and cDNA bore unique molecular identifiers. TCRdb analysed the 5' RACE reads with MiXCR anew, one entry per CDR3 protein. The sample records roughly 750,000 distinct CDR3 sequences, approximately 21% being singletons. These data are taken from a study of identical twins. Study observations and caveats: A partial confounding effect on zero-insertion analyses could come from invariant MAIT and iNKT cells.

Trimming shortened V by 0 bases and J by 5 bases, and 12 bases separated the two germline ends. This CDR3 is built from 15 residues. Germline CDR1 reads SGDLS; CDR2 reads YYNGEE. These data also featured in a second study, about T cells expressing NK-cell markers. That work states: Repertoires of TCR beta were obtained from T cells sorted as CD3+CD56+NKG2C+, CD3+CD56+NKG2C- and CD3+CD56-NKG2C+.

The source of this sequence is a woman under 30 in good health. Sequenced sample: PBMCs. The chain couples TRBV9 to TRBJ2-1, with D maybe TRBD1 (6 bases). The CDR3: CASSVEGVVDNEQFF. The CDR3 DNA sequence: TGTGCCAGCAGCGTAGAGGGGGTCGTAGACAATGAGCAGTTCTTC.